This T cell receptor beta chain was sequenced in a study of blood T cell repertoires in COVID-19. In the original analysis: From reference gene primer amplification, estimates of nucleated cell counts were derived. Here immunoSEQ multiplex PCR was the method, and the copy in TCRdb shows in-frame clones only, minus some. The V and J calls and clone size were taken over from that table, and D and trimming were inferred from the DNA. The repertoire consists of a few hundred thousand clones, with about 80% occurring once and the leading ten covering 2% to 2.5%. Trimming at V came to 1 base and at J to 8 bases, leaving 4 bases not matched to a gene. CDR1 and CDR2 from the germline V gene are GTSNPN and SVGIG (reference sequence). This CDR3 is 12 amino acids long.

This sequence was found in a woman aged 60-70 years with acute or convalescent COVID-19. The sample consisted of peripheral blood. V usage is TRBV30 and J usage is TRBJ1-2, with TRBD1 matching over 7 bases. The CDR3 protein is CAWSATGDGYTF. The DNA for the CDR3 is TGTGCCTGGAGTGCAACAGGGGACGGCTACACCTTC.